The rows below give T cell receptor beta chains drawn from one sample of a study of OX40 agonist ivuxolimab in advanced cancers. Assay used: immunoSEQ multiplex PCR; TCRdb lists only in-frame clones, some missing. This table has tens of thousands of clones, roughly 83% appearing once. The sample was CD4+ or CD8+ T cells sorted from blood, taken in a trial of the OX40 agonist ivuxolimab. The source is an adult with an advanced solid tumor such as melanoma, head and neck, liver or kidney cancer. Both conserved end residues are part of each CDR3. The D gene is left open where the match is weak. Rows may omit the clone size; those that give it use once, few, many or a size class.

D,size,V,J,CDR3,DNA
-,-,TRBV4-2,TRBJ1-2,CASSQDLIQYYGYTF,TGTGCCAGCAGCCAAGATCTCATACAGTACTATGGCTACACCTTC
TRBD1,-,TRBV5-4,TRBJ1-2,CASSLGYRGGYGYTF,TGTGCCAGCAGCTTGGGATACAGGGGCGGCTATGGCTACACCTTC
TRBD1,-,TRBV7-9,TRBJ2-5,CASSLARDRGSSQYF,TGTGCCAGCAGCTTAGCGCGGGACAGGGGGTCAAGCCAGTACTTC
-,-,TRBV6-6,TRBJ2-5,CASTGGRGRETQYF,TGTGCCAGCACGGGGGGAAGGGGGAGAGAGACCCAGTACTTC
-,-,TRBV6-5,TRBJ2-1,CASSDGSHEQFF,TGTGCCAGCAGTGATGGGAGCCATGAGCAGTTCTTC
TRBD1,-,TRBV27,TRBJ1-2,CASSPGTGYGYTF,TGTGCCAGCAGTCCCGGGACAGGGTATGGCTACACCTTC
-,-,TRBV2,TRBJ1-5,CASSGGGGLGNQPQHF,TGTGCCAGCAGTGGGGGTGGGGGCCTTGGCAATCAGCCCCAGCATTTT
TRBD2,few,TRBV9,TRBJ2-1,CASSPGTSANNEQFF,TGTGCCAGCAGCCCCGGGACTAGCGCGAACAATGAGCAGTTCTTC
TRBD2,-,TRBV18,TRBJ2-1,CASSGQRGSSYNEQFF,TGTGCCAGCTCAGGCCAGCGGGGTAGCTCCTACAATGAGCAGTTCTTC
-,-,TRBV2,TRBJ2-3,CASSKVTDTQYF,TGTGCCAGCAGTAAGGTCACAGATACGCAGTATTTT
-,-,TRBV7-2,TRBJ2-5,CASSPRQIQETQYF,TGTGCCAGCAGCCCTAGACAAATCCAAGAGACCCAGTACTTC
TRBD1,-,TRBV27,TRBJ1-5,CASSRDRGPNQPQHF,TGTGCCAGCAGTCGGGACAGGGGTCCCAATCAGCCCCAGCATTTT
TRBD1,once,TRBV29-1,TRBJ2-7,CSAEGDRAYEQYF,TGCAGCGCCGAGGGGGACAGGGCCTACGAGCAGTACTTC
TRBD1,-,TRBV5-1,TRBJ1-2,CASSLEQGMNYGYTF,TGCGCCAGCAGCTTGGAACAGGGGATGAACTATGGCTACACCTTC
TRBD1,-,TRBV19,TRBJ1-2,CASSRGTGVVAVGYYGYTF,TGTGCCAGTAGTAGAGGGACAGGGGTCGTTGCTGTGGGATACTATGGCTACACCTTC
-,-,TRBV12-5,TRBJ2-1,CASGFQRDFAYNEQFF,TGTGCTAGTGGTTTTCAGAGGGATTTCGCCTACAATGAGCAGTTCTTC
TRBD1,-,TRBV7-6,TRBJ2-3,CASSYRVQGAFTDTQYF,TGTGCCAGCAGCTACAGAGTCCAGGGGGCCTTCACAGATACGCAGTATTTT
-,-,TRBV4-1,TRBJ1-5,CASSQDQSNQPQHF,TGCGCCAGCAGCCAAGATCAAAGCAATCAGCCCCAGCATTTT
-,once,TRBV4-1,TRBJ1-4,CASSQAKGSSNEKLFF,TGCGCCAGCAGCCAAGCGAAGGGAAGTTCTAATGAAAAACTGTTTTTT
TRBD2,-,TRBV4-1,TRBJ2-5,CASSQEKRGGQETQYF,TGCGCCAGCAGCCAAGAAAAGCGGGGGGGTCAAGAGACCCAGTACTTC
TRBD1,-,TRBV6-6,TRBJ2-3,CASSFRTGPQLDTQYF,TGTGCCAGCAGTTTCAGGACAGGCCCTCAGTTGGATACGCAGTATTTT
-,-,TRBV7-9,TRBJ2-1,CASSLEGVGEQFF,TGTGCCAGCAGCTTAGAGGGGGTAGGTGAGCAGTTCTTC
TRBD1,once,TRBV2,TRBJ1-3,CASSGQGSTSGNTIYF,TGTGCCAGCAGTGGACAGGGGTCGACTTCAGGAAACACCATATATTTT
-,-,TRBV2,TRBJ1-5,CASSDRVGNQPQHF,TGTGCCAGCAGTGACAGGGTAGGCAATCAGCCCCAGCATTTT
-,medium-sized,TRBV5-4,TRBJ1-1,CASSLGSQPNHEAFF,TGTGCCAGCAGCTTGGGTAGCCAGCCGAATCATGAAGCTTTCTTT